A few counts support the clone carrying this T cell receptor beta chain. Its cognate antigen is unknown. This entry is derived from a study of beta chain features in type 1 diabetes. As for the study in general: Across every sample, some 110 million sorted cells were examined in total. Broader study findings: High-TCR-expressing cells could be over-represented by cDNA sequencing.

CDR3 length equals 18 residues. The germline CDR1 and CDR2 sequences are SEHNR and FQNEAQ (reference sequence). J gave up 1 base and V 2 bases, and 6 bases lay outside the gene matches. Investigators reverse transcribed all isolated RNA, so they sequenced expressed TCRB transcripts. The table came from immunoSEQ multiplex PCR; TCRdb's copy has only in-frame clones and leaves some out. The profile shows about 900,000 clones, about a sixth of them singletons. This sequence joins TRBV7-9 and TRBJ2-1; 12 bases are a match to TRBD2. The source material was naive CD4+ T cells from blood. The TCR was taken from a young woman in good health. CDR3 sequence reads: CASSLRPSGRASYNEQFF. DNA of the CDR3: TGTGCCAGCAGCTTACGTCCTAGCGGGAGGGCTTCCTACAATGAGCAGTTCTTC. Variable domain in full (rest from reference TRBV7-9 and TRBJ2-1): DTGVSQNPRHKITKRGQNVTFRCDPISEHNRLYWYRQTLGQGPEFLTYFQNEAQLEKSRLLSDRFSAERPKGSFSTLEIQRTEQGDSAMYLCASSLRPSGRASYNEQFFGPGTRLTVL.